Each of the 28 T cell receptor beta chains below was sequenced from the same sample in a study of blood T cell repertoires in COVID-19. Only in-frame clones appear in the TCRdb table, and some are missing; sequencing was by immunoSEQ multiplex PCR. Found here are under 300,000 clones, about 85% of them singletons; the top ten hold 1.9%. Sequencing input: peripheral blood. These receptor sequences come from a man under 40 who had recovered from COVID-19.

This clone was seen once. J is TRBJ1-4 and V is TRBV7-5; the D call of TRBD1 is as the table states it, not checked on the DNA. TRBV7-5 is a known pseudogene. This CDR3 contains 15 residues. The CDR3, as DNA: TGTGTCAGAAGCCTAGGCGGACAGCCCAATGAAAAACTGTTTTTT. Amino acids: CVRSLGGQPNEKLFF.

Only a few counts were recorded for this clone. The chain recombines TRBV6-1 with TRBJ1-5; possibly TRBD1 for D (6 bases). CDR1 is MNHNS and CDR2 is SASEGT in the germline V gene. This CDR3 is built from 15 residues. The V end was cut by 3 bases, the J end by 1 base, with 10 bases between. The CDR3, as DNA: TGTGCCAGCAGTGACCCCGGACAGAGCAATCAGCCCCAGCATTTT. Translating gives CASSDPGQSNQPQHF.

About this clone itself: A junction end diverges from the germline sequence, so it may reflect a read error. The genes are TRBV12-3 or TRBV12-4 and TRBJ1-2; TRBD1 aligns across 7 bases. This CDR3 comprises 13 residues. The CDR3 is CAVKTLSIGGCTF. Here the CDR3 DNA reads TGTGCCGTAAAAACTCTTTCGATAGGGGGCTGCACCTTC.

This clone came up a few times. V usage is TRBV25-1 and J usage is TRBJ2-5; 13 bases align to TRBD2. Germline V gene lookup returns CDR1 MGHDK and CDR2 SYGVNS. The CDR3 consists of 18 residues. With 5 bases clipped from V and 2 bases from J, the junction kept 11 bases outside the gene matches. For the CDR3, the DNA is TGTGCCAGCAGTCCGACTAGCGGGGGGTCCGGGCCTCAAGAGACCCAGTACTTC. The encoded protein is CASSPTSGGSGPQETQYF.

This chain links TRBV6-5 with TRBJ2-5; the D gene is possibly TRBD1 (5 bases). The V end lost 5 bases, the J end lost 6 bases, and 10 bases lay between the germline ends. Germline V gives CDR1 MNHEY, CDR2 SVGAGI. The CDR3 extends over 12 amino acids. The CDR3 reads CASSPREQTQYF. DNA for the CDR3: TGTGCCAGCAGTCCCAGGGAACAGACCCAGTACTTC.

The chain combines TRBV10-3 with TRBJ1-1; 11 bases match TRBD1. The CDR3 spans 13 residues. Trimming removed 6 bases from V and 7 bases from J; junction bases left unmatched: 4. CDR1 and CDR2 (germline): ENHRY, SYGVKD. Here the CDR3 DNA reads TGTGCCATCAGGGACAGGGGGCAGGGTGAAGCTTTCTTT. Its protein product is CAIRDRGQGEAFF.

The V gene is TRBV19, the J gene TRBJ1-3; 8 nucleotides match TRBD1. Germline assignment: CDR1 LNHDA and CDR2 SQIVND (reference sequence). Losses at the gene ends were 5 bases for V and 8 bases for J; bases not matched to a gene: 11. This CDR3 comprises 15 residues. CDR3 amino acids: CASSPRTGLGDTIYF. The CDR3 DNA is TGTGCCAGTAGTCCCCGGACAGGGCTCGGGGACACCATATATTTT.

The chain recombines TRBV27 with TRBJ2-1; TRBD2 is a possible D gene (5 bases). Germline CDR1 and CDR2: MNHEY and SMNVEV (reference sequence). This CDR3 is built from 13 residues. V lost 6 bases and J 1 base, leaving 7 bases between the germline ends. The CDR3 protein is CASSWTSYNEQFF. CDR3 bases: TGTGCCAGCAGCTGGACTTCCTACAATGAGCAGTTCTTC.

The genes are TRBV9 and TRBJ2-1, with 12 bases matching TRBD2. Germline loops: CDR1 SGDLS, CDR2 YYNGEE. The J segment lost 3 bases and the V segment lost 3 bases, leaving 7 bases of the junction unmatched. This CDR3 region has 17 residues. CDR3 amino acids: CASSAPTSGGNYNEQFF. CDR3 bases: TGTGCCAGCAGCGCGCCGACTAGCGGGGGCAACTACAATGAGCAGTTCTTC.

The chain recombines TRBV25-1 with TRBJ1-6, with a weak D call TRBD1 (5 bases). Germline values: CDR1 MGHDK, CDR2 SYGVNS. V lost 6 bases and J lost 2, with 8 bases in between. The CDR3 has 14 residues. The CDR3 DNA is TGTGCCAGCAGGGGGGGTGCCTATAATTCACCCCTCCACTTT. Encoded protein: CASRGGAYNSPLHF.

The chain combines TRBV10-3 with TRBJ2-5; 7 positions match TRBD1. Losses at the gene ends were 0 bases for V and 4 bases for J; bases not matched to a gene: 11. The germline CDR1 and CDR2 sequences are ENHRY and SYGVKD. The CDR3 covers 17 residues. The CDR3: CAISESKGAPLGETQYF. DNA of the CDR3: TGTGCCATCAGTGAGTCAAAGGGGGCGCCGTTAGGAGAGACCCAGTACTTC.

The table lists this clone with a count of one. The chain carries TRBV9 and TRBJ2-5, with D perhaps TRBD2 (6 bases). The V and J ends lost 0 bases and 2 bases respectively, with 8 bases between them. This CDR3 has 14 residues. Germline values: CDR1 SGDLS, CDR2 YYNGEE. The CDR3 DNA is TGTGCCAGCAGCGTAGGAGGACTACAAGAGACCCAGTACTTC. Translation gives CASSVGGLQETQYF.

This CDR3 is CASSFGQTGLFF. DNA for the CDR3: TGTGCCAGCAGCTTCGGGCAGACAGGTCTGTTCTTC. The genes are TRBV7-9 and TRBJ2-1, with D perhaps TRBD1 (6 bases). The CDR3 consists of 12 residues. V lost 3 bases to trimming and J lost 15 bases, with 15 bases between them. Germline V gene lookup returns CDR1 SEHNR and CDR2 FQNEAQ (reference sequence).

The CDR3 spells CASSTRSGYTF. CDR3 sequence (DNA): TGTGCCAGCAGTACCCGGAGTGGCTACACCTTC. This sequence joins TRBV28 and TRBJ1-2; D is unresolved. V was cut by 5 bases and J by 7 bases, with 8 bases left in between. The CDR3 length is 11 residues. The germline V gene encodes CDR1 MDHEN and CDR2 SYDVKM.

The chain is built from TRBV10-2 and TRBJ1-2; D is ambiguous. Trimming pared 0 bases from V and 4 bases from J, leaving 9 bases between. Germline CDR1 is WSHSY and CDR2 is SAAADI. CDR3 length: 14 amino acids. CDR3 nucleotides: TGCGCCAGCAGTGAGTCAGGAGTTGGCTATGGCTACACCTTC. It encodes CASSESGVGYGYTF.

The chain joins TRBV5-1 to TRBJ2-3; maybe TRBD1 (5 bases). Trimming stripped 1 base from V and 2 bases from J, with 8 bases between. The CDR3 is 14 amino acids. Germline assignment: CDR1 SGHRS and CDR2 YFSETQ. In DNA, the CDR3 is TGCGCCAGCAGCTTGACAGGCGACACAGATACGCAGTATTTT. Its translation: CASSLTGDTDTQYF.

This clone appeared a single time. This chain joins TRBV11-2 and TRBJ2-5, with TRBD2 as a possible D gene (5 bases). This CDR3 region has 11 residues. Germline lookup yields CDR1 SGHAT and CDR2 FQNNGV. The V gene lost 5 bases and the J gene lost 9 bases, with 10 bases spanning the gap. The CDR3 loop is CASSPSEAQYF. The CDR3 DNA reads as TGTGCCAGCAGCCCCTCGGAGGCCCAGTACTTC.

In DNA, the CDR3 is TGTGCCAGCTCAGGCGATTTCAGGGCAAGGGACTACAATGAGCAGTTCTTC. Amino acids: CASSGDFRARDYNEQFF. V and J are TRBV18 and TRBJ2-1, with D perhaps matching TRBD1 (5 bases). Germline V gene sequence: CDR1 KGHSH, CDR2 LQKENI. The CDR3 extends over 17 amino acids. Trimming stripped 5 bases from V and 3 bases from J, with 20 bases between.

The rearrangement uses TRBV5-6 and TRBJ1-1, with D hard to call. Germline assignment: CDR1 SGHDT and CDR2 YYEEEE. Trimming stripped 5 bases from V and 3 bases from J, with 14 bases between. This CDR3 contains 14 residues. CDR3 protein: CASRKQMQDTEAFF. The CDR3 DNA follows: TGTGCCAGCAGGAAACAGATGCAGGACACTGAAGCTTTCTTT.

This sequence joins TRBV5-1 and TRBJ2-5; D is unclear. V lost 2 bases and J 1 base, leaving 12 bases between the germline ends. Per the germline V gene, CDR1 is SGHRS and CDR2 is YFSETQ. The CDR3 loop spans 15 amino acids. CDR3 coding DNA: TGCGCCAGCAGCTTAGTCGTCGGCGGCCAAGAGACCCAGTACTTC. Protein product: CASSLVVGGQETQYF.

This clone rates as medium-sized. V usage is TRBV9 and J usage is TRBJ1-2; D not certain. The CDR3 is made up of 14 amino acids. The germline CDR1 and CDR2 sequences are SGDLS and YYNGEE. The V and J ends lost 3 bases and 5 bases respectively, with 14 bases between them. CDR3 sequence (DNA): TGTGCCAGCAGCGCCCTACTAGTTAATTATGGCTACACCTTC. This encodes CASSALLVNYGYTF.

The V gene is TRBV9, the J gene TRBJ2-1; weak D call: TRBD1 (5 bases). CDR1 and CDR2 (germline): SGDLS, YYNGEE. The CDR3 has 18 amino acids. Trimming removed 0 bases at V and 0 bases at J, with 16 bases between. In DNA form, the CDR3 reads TGTGCCAGCAGCGTAGAAGGTGGGGCGTACGACTCCTACAATGAGCAGTTCTTC. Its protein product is CASSVEGGAYDSYNEQFF.

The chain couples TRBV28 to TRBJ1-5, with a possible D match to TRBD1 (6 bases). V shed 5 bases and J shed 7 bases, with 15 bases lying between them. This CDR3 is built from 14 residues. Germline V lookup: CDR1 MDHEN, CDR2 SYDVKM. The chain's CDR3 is CASSTGQMTQPQHF. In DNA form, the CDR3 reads TGTGCCAGCAGTACCGGACAGATGACCCAGCCCCAGCATTTT.

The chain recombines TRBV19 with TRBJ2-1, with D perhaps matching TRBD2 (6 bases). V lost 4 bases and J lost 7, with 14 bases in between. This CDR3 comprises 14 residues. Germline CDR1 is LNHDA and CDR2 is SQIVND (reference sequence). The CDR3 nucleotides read TGTGCCAGTAGTAGCGGGGCCGAGATAAATGAGCAGTTCTTC. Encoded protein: CASSSGAEINEQFF.

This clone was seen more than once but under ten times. CDR3 sequence reads: CASSLDPLAGDNEQFF. The CDR3 DNA sequence: TGTGCCAGCAGCTTAGATCCCCTAGCGGGGGACAATGAGCAGTTCTTC. The chain uses TRBV11-2 and TRBJ2-1; TRBD2 matches 10 bases. The CDR3 has 16 amino acids. J gave up 5 bases and V 0 bases, and 4 bases lay outside the gene matches. The germline V gene encodes CDR1 SGHAT and CDR2 FQNNGV. Looking up the rest from reference TRBV11-2 and TRBJ2-1 gives the full variable domain: EAGVAQSPRYKIIEKRQSVAFWCNPISGHATLYWYQQILGQGPKLLIQFQNNGVVDDSQLPKDRFSAERLKGVDSTLKIQPAKLEDSAVYLCASSLDPLAGDNEQFFGPGTRLTVL.

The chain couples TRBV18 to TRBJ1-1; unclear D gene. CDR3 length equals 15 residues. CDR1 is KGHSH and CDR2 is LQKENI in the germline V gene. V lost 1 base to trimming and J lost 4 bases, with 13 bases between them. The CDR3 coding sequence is TGTGCCAGCTCACCACAGCCCGAGGGTTCCACTGAAGCTTTCTTT. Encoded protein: CASSPQPEGSTEAFF.

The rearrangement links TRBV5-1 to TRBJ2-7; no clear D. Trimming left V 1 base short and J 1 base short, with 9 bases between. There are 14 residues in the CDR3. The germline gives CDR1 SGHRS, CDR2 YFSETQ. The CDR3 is CASSLSGNSYEQYF. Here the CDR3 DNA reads TGCGCCAGCAGCTTGTCGGGTAATTCCTACGAGCAGTACTTC.

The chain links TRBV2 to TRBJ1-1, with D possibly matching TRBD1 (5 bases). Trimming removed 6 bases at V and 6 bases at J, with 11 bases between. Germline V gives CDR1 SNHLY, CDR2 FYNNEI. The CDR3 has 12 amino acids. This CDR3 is CASRADSSEAFF. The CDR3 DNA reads TGTGCCAGCAGGGCCGACAGTTCTGAAGCTTTCTTT.